Given below is one TCR beta chain in context. Its specificity is unknown. The ends were cut back, 4 bases at V and 4 bases at J, with 7 bases in the middle. Looked up from germline, CDR1 is MNHEY and CDR2 is SMNVEV (reference sequence). The CDR3 is 12 amino acids. This entry belongs to a study of T cell responses to AZD1222 COVID-19 vaccine. Notes on the study in general: Increased Spike-specific TCR breadth and depth were observed after two AZD1222 doses. Repertoire sampling occurred only after the peak T cell response.

Assay used: immunoSEQ multiplex PCR; TCRdb lists only in-frame clones, some missing. The sample includes about 180,000 clones, about nine tenths of them seen just once. The specimen comprised peripheral blood, sampled 28 days after the second AZD1222 dose. This TCR derives from an adult who received the AZD1222 COVID-19 vaccine. The chain has TRBV27 and TRBJ2-5; D is undetermined. CDR3 amino acids: CASSSPGETQYF. The DNA of the CDR3 is TGTGCCAGCAGTTCCCCAGGAGAGACCCAGTACTTC.